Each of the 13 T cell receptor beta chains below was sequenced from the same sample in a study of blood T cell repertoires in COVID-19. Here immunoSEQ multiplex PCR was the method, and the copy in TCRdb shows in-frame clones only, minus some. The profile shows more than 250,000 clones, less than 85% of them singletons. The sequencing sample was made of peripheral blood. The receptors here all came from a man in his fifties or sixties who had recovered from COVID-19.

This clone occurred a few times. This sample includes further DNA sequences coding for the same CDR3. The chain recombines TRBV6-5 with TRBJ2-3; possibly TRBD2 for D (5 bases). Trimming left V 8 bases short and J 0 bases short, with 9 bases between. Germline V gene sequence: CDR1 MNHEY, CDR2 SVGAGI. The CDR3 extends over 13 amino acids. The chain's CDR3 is CASGGASTDTQYF. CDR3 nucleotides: TGTGCCAGCGGAGGTGCTAGCACAGATACGCAGTATTTT.

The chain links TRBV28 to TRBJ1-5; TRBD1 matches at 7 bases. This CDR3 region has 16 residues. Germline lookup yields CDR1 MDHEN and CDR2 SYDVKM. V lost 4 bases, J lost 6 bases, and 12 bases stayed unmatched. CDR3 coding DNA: TGTGCCAGCAGTTCCCTCCGACAGGGTTTAGGTCAGCCCCAGCATTTT. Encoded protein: CASSSLRQGLGQPQHF.

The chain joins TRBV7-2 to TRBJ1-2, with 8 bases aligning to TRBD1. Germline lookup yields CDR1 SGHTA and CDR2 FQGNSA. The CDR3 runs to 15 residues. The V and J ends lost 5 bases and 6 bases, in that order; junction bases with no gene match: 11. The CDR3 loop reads CASSASRGRLNGYTF. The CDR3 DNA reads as TGTGCCAGCAGCGCCAGCAGGGGGCGCTTAAATGGCTACACCTTC.

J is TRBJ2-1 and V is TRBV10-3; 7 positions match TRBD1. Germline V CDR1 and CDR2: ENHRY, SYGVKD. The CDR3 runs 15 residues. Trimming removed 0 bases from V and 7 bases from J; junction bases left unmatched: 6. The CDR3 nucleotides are TGTGCCATCAGTGAGTCAGGGGGCGCTTGGAATGAGCAGTTCTTC. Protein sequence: CAISESGGAWNEQFF.

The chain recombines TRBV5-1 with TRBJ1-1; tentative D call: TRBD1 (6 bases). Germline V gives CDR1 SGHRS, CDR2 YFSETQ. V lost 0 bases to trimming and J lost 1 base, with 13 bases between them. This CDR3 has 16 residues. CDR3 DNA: TGCGCCAGCAGCTTGGAGGCGGGGGCCGAGAACACTGAAGCTTTCTTT. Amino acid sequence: CASSLEAGAENTEAFF.

The CDR3 here is CASSPTGDGYTF. The CDR3 region has the DNA TGTGCCAGCTCACCCACGGGGGATGGCTACACCTTC. The gene calls are TRBV18 and TRBJ1-2; the D gene is possibly TRBD1 (5 bases). Germline V gives CDR1 KGHSH, CDR2 LQKENI. Trimming cost V 3 bases and J 6 bases, with 8 bases left between them. The CDR3 sequence is 12 residues long.

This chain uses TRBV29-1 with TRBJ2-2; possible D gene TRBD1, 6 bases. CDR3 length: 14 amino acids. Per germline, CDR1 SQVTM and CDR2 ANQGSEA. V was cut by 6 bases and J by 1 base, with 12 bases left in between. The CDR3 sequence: CSVLGTRNTGELFF. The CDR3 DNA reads TGCAGCGTGCTCGGGACACGGAACACCGGGGAGCTGTTTTTT.

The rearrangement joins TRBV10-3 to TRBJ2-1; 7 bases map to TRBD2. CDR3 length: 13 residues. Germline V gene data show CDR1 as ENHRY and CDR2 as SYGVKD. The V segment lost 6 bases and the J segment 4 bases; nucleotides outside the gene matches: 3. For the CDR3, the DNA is TGTGCCATCAGCCTAGCGGAATACAATGAGCAGTTCTTC. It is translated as CAISLAEYNEQFF.

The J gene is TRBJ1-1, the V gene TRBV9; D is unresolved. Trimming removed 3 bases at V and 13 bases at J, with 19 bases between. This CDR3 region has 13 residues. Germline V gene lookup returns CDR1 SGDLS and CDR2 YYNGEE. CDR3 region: CASSATGTDVFFF. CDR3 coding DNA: TGTGCCAGCAGCGCAACTGGAACAGACGTTTTTTTCTTT. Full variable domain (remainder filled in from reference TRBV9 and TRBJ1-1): DSGVTQTPKHLITATGQRVTLRCSPRSGDLSVYWYQQSLDQGLQFLIQYYNGEERAKGNILERFSAQQFPDLHSELNLSSLELGDSALYFCASSATGTDVFFFGQGTRLTVV.

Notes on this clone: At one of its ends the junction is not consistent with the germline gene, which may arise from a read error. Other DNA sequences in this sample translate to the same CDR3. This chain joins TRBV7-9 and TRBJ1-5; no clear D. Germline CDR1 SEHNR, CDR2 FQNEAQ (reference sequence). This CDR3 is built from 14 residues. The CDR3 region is CASSLAGENQPQHF. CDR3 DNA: TGTGCCAGCAGCCTAGCCGGAGAGAATCAGCCCCAGCATTTT.

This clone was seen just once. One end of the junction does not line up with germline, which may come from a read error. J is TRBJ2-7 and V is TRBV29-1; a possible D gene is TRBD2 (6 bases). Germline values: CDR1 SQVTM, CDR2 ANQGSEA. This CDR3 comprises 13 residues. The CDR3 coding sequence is TGCAGCGTTAGTAATGGGAGGAGCGAAAACCGCGTCTTC. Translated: CSVSNGRSENRVF.

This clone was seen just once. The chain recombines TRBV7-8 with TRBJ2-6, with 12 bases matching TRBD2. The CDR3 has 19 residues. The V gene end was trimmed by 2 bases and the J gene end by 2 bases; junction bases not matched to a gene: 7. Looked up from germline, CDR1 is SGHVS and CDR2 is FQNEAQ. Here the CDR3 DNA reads TGTGCCAGCAGCTTACCCGCTAGCGGGAGGGTGGCTGGGGCCAACGTCCTGACTTTC. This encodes CASSLPASGRVAGANVLTF.

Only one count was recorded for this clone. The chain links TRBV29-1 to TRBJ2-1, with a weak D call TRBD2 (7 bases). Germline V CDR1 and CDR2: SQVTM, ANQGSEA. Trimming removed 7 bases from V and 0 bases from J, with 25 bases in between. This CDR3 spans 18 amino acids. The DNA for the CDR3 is TGCAGCGCTTCCGCTGGGGGGGGCGGAGTAAGCTCCTACAATGAGCAGTTCTTC. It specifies CSASAGGGGVSSYNEQFF.